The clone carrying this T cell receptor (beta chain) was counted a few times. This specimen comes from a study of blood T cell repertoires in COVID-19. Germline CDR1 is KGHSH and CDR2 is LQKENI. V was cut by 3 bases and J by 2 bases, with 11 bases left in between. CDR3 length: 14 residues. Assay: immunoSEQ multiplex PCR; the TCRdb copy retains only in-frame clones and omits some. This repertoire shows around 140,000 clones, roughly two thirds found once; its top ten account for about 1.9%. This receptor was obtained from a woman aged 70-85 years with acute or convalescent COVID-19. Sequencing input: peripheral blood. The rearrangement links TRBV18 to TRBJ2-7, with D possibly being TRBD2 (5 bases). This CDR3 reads CASSPSEGTYEQYF. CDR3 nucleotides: TGTGCCAGCTCACCTAGTGAGGGAACCTACGAGCAGTACTTC.